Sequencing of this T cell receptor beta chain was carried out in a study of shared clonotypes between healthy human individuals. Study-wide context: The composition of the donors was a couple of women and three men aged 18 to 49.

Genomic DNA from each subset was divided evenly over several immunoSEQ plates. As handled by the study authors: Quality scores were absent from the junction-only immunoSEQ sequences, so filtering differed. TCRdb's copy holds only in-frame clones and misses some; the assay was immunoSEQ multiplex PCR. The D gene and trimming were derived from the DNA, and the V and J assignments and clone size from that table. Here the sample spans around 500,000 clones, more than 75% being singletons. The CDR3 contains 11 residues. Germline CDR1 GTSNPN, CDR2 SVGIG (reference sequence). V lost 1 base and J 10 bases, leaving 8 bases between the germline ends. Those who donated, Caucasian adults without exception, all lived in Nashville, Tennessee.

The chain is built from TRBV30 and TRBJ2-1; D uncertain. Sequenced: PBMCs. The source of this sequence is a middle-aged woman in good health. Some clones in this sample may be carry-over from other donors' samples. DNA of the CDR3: TGTGCCTGGAGTGCTTTGGGGGAGCAGTTCTTC. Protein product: CAWSALGEQFF.